This entry is about one T cell receptor (beta chain). Its antigen is still unknown. Using immunoSEQ multiplex PCR, the repertoire was profiled, and TCRdb retains in-frame clones only, with some absent. The sample lists nearly 110,000 clones, about 90% occurring once. These data are taken from a study of T cell responses to AZD1222 COVID-19 vaccine. Study details: Samples with a second dose at about 4 or about 12 weeks were pooled together. Whole-study findings and limits: At baseline, seropositivity was found in only five or six AZD1222 recipients. It should be noted that donors were predominantly white British and more often female, and clonal diversity was possibly underestimated. Scientists sampled the repertoires only once the peak T cell response had passed.

Material: peripheral blood, obtained on day 0 of AZD1222 vaccination. The source is an adult in good health.

In nucleotides, the CDR3 is TGTGCCAGCAGTTTATTAGGCGGGGGAGAGCAGTTCTTC. Translating it yields CASSLLGGGEQFF. The chain joins TRBV12-3 or TRBV12-4 to TRBJ2-1, with TRBD2 matching over 7 bases. After removal of 2 bases from V and 10 bases from J, the junction contained 5 bases not matched to a gene. The CDR3 totals 13 residues.